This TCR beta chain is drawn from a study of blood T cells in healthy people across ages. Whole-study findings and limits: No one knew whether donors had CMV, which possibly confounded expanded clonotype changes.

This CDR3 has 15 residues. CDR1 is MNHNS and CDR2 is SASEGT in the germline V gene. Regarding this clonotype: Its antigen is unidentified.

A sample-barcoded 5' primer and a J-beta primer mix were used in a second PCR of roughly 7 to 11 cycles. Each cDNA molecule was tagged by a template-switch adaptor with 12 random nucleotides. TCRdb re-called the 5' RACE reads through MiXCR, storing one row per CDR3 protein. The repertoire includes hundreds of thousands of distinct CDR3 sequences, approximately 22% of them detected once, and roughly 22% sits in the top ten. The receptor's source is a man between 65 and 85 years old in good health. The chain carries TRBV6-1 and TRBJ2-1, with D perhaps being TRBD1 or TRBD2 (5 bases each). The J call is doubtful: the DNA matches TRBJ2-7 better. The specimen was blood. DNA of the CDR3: TGTGCCAGCAGTGATGTCGGGACGAACCGGTTCGAGCAGTACTTC. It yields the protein CASSDVGTNRFEQYF.